These 5 T cell receptor beta chains originate from one sample sequenced in a study of blood T cell repertoires in COVID-19. The protocol was immunoSEQ multiplex PCR, while the TCRdb copy is restricted to in-frame clones and leaves out a portion. The sample has roughly 150,000 clones, just over 90% seen once; the top ten hold about 2.3%. Material: peripheral blood. These receptor sequences come from a man aged 18 to 30 with acute or convalescent COVID-19.

The rearrangement joins TRBV14 to TRBJ1-1; no definite D call. The CDR3 is 13 residues long. V shed 0 bases and J shed 5 bases, with 7 bases lying between them. Germline V CDR1 and CDR2: SGHDN, FVKESK. CDR3 protein: CASSQDGVTEAFF. The CDR3 DNA reads TGTGCCAGCAGCCAAGACGGGGTAACTGAAGCTTTCTTT. The entire variable domain, with the rest obtained from reference TRBV14 and TRBJ1-1, is as follows: EAGVTQFPSHSVIEKGQTVTLRCDPISGHDNLYWYRRVMGKEIKFLLHFVKESKQDESGMPNNRFLAERTGGTYSTLKVQPAELEDSGVYFCASSQDGVTEAFFGQGTRLTVV.

The V and J genes are TRBV7-8 and TRBJ1-5; a weak D match, TRBD1 (5 bases). The CDR3 covers 13 residues. Germline V lookup: CDR1 SGHVS, CDR2 FQNEAQ. Trimming pared 6 bases from V and 6 bases from J, leaving 12 bases between. The CDR3 DNA sequence: TGTGCCAGCAGTCCGAAAAGGGGTCAGCCCCAGCATTTT. Protein sequence: CASSPKRGQPQHF.

This chain links TRBV25-1 with TRBJ1-2; no reliable D call. Germline CDR1 reads MGHDK; CDR2 reads SYGVNS. The CDR3 is 16 amino acids. V was trimmed by 4 bases and J by 4 bases, leaving 19 bases between them. The CDR3 region has the DNA TGTGCCAGCAGTGGCCCTCGGGAAAATGTTTTCTATGGCTACACCTTC. Amino acid sequence: CASSGPRENVFYGYTF.

The CDR3 DNA reads as TGTGCCAGCACCTTCAGGGTGGATGGAAACACCATATATTTT. Protein: CASTFRVDGNTIYF. J is TRBJ1-3 and V is TRBV6-6; D is perhaps TRBD1 (5 bases). Germline V gives CDR1 MNHNY, CDR2 SVGAGI (reference sequence). Trimming took off 7 bases at V and 3 bases at J, with 13 bases between the two ends. This CDR3 region has 14 residues.

J is TRBJ2-2 and V is TRBV10-3; D is possibly TRBD1 (6 bases). Trimming pared 6 bases from V and 1 base from J, leaving 9 bases between. This CDR3 has 14 amino acids. Germline V gives CDR1 ENHRY, CDR2 SYGVKD. CDR3: CAIRPGQNTGELFF. CDR3 nucleotides: TGTGCCATCAGACCGGGACAGAACACCGGGGAGCTGTTTTTT.